The rows below give T cell receptor beta chains drawn from one sample of a study of T cell responses to AZD1222 COVID-19 vaccine. Assay: immunoSEQ multiplex PCR; the TCRdb copy retains only in-frame clones and omits some. The sample lists around 200,000 clones; roughly 88% were seen once. Sample: peripheral blood, taken on day 0 of AZD1222 vaccination. These TCRs come from an adult in good health. CDR3s include the opening cysteine and the closing phenylalanine or tryptophan. Fields, in order: V gene, J gene, D gene, CDR3 DNA, CDR3 protein. The D gene is left open where the match is weak.

>TRBV24-1|TRBJ1-1|NA
TGTGCCACCCAAGGGTCAGGGGACACTGAAGCTTTCTTT
CATQGSGDTEAFF
>TRBV14|TRBJ2-2|NA
TGTGCCAGCAGCCAAGTTCCGATGATCGAGCTGTTTTTT
CASSQVPMIELFF
>TRBV18|TRBJ2-1|TRBD1
TGTGCCAGCTCATCAGACAGGGGACAATACAATGAGCAGTTCTTC
CASSSDRGQYNEQFF
>TRBV7-9|TRBJ2-3|NA
TGTGCCAGCAGCTTAGGGGGGGTTCGCACAGATACGCAGTATTTT
CASSLGGVRTDTQYF
>TRBV6-9|TRBJ1-2|TRBD1
TGTGCCAACCCCGACAGGGACTGGGGCTACACCTTC
CANPDRDWGYTF
>TRBV5-1|TRBJ2-1|TRBD2
TGCGCCAGCAGCTTGGAAGGCGGGAGGTACAATGAGCAGTTCTTC
CASSLEGGRYNEQFF
>TRBV28|TRBJ1-2|TRBD1
TGTGCCAGCAGTATGGGACAGGGGACAGTCGGCTACACCTTC
CASSMGQGTVGYTF
>TRBV4-1|TRBJ1-1|NA
TGCGCCAGCAGCCAAGAAACAGGGCCGAACACTGAAGCTTTCTTT
CASSQETGPNTEAFF
>TRBV24-1|TRBJ2-7|NA
TGTGCCACCAGTGTGGGCTCAGGATTCTACGAGCAGTACTTC
CATSVGSGFYEQYF
>TRBV4-3|TRBJ1-1|NA
TGCGCCAGCAGCCAAGATAACACTGAAGCTTTCTTT
CASSQDNTEAFF
>TRBV7-9|TRBJ1-2|NA
TGTGCCAGCAGCAGGGACATCAACTATGGCTACACCTTC
CASSRDINYGYTF